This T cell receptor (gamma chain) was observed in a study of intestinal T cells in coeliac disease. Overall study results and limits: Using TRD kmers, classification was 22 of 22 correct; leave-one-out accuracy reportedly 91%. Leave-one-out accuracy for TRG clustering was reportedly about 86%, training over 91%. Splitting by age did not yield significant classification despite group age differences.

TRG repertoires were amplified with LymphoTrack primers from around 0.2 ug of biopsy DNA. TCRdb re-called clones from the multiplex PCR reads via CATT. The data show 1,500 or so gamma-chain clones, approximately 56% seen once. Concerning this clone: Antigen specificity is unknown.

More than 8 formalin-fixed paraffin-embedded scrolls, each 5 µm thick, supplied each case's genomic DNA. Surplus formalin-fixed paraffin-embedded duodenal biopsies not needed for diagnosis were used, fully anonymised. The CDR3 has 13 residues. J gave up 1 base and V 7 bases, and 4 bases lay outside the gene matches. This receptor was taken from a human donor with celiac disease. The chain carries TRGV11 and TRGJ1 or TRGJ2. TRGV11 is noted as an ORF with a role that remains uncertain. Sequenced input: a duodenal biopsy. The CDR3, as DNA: TGTGCCTGCTGGATCCCTAATTATTATAAGAAACTCTTT. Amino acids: CACWIPNYYKKLF.